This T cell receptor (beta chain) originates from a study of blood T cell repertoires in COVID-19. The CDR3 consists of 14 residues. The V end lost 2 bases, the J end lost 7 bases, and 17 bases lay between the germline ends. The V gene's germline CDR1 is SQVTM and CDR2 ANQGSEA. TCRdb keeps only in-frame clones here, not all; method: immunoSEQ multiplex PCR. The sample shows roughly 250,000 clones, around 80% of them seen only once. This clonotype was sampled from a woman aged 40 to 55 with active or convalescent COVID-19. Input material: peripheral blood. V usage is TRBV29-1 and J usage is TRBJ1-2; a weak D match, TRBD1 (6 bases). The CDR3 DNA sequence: TGCAGCGTTGAAAGGGCAGGGGCAGGGAGTGGCTACACCTTC. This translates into CSVERAGAGSGYTF.